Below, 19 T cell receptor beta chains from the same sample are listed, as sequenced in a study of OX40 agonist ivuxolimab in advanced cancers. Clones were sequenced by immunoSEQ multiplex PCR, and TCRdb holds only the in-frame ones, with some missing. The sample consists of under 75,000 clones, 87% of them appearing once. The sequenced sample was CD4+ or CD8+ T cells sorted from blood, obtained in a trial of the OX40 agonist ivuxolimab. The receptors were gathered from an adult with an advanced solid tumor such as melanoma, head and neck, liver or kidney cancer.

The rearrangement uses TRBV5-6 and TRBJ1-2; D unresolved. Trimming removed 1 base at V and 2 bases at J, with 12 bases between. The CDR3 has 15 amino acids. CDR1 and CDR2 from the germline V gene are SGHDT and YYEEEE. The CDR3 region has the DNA TGTGCCAGCAGCTTGATCGATCTCATAAACTATGGCTACACCTTC. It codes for CASSLIDLINYGYTF.

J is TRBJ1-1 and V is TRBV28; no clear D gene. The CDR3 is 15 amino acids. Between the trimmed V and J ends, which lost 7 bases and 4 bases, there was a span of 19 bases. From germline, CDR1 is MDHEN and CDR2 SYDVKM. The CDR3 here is CASTADPATGTEAFF. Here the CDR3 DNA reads TGTGCCAGCACCGCGGATCCAGCAACGGGCACTGAAGCTTTCTTT.

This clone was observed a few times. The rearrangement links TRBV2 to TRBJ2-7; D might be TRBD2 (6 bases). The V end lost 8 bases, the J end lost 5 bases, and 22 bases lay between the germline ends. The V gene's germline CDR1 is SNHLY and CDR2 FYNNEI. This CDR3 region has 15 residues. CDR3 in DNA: TGTGCCAGCTCTCAAGAGCGGACGGGAGTGGACGAGCAGTACTTC. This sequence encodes CASSQERTGVDEQYF. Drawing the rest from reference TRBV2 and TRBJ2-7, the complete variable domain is EPEVTQTPSHQVTQMGQEVILRCVPISNHLYFYWYRQILGQKVEFLVSFYNNEISEKSEIFDDQFSVERPDGSNFTLKIRSTKLEDSAMYFCASSQERTGVDEQYFGPGTRLTVT.

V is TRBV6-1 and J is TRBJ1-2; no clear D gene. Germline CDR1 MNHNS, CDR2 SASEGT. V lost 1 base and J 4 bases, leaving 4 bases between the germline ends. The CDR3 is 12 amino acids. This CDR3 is CASSEDLYGYTF. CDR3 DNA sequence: TGTGCCAGCAGTGAAGACCTCTATGGCTACACCTTC.

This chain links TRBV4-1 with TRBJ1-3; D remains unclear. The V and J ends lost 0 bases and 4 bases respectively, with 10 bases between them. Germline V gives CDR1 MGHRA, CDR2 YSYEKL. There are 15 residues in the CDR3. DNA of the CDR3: TGCGCCAGCAGCCAAGATGCGGGTATCGGAAACACCATATATTTT. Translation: CASSQDAGIGNTIYF.

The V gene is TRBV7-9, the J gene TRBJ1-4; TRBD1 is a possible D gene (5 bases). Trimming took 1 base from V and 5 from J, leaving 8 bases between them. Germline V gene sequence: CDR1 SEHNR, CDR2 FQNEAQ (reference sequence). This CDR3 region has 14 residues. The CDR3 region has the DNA TGTGCCAGCAGCTTAGAGTCAGGGAATGAAAAACTGTTTTTT. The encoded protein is CASSLESGNEKLFF.

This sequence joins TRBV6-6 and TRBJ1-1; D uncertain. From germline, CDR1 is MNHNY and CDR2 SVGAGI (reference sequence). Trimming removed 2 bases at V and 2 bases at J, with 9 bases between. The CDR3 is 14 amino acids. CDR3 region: CASSYRLDNTEAFF. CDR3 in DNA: TGTGCCAGCAGTTACCGCCTAGATAACACTGAAGCTTTCTTT.

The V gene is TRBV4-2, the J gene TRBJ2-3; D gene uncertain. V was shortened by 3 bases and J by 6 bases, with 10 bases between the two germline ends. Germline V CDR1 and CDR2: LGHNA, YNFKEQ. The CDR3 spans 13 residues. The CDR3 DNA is TGTGCCAGCAGCCAGAGCCAGCAGGATACGCAGTATTTT. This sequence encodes CASSQSQQDTQYF.

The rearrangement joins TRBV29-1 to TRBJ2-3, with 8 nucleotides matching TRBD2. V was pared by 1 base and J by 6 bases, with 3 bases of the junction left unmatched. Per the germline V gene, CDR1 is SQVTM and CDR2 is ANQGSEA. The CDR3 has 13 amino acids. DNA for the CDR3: TGCAGCGTTGAAGTGACTAGCGCGGATACGCAGTATTTT. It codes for CSVEVTSADTQYF.

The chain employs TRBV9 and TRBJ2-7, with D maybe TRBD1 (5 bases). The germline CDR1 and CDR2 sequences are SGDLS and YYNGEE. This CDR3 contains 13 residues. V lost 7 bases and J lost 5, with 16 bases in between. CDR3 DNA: TGTGCCAGCGGGCGTCAGGGCGCCGACGAGCAGTACTTC. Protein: CASGRQGADEQYF.

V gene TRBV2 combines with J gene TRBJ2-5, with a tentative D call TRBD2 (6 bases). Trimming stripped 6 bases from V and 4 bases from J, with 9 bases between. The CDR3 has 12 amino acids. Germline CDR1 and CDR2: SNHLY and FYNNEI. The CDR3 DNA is TGTGCCAGCAGGGGACTCATAGAGACCCAGTACTTC. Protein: CASRGLIETQYF.

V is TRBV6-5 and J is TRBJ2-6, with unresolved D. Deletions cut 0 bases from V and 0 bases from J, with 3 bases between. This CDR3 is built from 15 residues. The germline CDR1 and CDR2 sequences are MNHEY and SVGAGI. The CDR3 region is CASSYSISGANVLTF. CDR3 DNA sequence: TGTGCCAGCAGTTACTCAATCTCTGGGGCCAACGTCCTGACTTTC.

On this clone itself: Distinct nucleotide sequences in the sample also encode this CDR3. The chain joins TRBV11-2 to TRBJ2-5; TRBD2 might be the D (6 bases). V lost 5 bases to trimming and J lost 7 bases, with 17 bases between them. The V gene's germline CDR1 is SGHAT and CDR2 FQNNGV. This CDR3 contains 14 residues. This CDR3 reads CASSIQEGHGTQYF. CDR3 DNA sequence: TGTGCCAGCAGCATCCAGGAGGGTCACGGGACCCAGTACTTC.

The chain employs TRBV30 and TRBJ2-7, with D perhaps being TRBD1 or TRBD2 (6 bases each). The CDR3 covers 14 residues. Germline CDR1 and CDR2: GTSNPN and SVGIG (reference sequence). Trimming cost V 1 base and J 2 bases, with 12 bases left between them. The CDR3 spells CAWSEGGGPYEQYF. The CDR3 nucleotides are TGTGCCTGGAGTGAGGGGGGCGGGCCCTACGAGCAGTACTTC.

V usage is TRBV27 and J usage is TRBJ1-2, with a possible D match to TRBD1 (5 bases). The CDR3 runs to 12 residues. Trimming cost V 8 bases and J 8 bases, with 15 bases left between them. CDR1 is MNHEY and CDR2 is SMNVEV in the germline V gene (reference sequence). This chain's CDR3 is CASLDSLTGYTF. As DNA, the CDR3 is TGTGCCAGCCTAGACAGCCTAACCGGCTACACCTTC.

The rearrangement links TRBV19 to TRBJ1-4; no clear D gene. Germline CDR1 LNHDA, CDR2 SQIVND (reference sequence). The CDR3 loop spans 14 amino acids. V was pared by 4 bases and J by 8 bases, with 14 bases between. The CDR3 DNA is TGTGCCAGTAGTACCACCGGAGGGCGGGAAAAACTGTTTTTT. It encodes CASSTTGGREKLFF.

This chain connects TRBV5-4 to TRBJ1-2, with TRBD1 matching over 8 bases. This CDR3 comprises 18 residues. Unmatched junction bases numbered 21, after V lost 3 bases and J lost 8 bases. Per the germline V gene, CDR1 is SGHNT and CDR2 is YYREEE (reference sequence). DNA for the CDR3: TGTGCCAGCAGCTCCCCCGGACAGGGCACGGGTAGGGTGAGGGGCTACACCTTC. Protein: CASSSPGQGTGRVRGYTF.

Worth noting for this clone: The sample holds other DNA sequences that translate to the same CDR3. CDR3: CASRITKGFEQYF. The CDR3 nucleotides are TGTGCCAGCAGAATCACGAAGGGGTTCGAGCAGTACTTC. The chain links TRBV27 to TRBJ2-7, with D maybe TRBD1 (5 bases). The V end lost 6 bases, the J end lost 6 bases, and 15 bases lay between the germline ends. The germline V gene encodes CDR1 MNHEY and CDR2 SMNVEV (reference sequence). CDR3 size: 13 residues.

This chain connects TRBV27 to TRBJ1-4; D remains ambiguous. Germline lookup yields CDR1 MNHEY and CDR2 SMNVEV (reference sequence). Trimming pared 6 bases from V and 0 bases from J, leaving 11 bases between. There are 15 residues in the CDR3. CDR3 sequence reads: CASRAGFATNEKLFF. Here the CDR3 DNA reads TGTGCCAGCAGGGCTGGGTTTGCAACTAATGAAAAACTGTTTTTT.